Sequencing of this T cell receptor (beta chain) was carried out in a study of T-cell memory formation after mild COVID-19. TCRdb redid the calling of the 5' RACE reads with MiXCR, one entry per CDR3 protein. The table shows fewer than 650,000 distinct CDR3 sequences, with around 15% occurring only once. Study-wide findings and caveats: A subset of responding clones appeared in pre-infection memory, suggesting cross-reactive memory joined.

This CDR3 region has 13 residues. V was shortened by 2 bases and J by 5 bases, with 9 bases between the two germline ends. Germline V gene data show CDR1 as MNHNY and CDR2 as SVGAGI (reference sequence). On this clonotype itself: Its antigen remains unidentified.

This sequence originates from an adult woman who had mild COVID-19 (a few samples of this study predate the infection). Cell type and time point are not known. This chain uses TRBV6-6 with TRBJ2-5; possibly TRBD1 or TRBD2 for D (5 bases each). Material for sequencing was PBMCs or a T cell subset sorted from them (not recorded which). CDR3 region: CASSYRGGETQYF. The CDR3 DNA sequence: TGTGCCAGCAGTTACAGGGGCGGGGAGACCCAGTACTTC.